This TCR beta chain was identified during a study of CD4 T cells in relation to SARS-CoV-2 and coronaviruses. For the study at large: After roughly 9 days of antigen culture, PBMC TCR beta CDR3s were sequenced.

CDR1 and CDR2 from the germline V gene are SQVTM and ANQGSEA. The CDR3 runs 13 residues. V was clipped by 7 bases and J by 2 bases, with 11 bases between them. Generated by immunoSEQ multiplex PCR, the TCRdb table keeps only in-frame clones and is missing some. The sample has about 21,000 clones; under 80% are singletons. Only a few counts were recorded for this clone. Its antigen is currently unknown. Unexposed donor CD4+ T cells date from about 2011-2018, before the COVID-19 pandemic. CD4+ T cells were isolated from the cells after about nine days of culture. As cell numbers allowed, unexposed-donor CD4+ T cells faced SARS-CoV-2 S/N and four cold-coronavirus spikes. Fresh IL-2 medium replaced half the medium on days 3 and 7.

This receptor was taken from a human donor in good health. Sample: CD4+ T cells from PBMCs, cultured in vitro. V is TRBV29-1 and J is TRBJ2-2; D is perhaps TRBD1 (6 bases). The CDR3 here is CSGTGPNTGELFF. DNA for the CDR3: TGCAGCGGCACAGGGCCAAACACCGGGGAGCTGTTTTTT.